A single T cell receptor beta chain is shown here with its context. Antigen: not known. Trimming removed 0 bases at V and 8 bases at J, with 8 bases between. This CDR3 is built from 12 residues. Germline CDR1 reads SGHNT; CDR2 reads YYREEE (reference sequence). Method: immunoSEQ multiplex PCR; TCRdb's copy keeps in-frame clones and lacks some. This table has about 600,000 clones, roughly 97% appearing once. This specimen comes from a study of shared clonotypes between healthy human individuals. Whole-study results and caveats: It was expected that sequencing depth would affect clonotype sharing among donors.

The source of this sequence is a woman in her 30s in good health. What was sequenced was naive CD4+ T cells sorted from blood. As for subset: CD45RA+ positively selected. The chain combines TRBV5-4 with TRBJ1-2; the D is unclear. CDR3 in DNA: TGTGCCAGCAGCTTGGCTCCTGGCGGCTACACCTTC. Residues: CASSLAPGGYTF.